The clone carrying this T cell receptor beta chain was observed a handful of times. The source of the sample is a study of CD8+CD57+ T cells in acquired aplastic anemia. Template material for TCR beta VDJ and CDR3 profiling consisted of genomic DNA. TCRdb reprocessed the reads via MiXCR and lists one record per CDR3 protein. In the table there are about 270,000 distinct CDR3 sequences, roughly 82% of which are singletons. V was clipped by 0 bases and J by 12 bases, with 13 bases between them. Germline lookup yields CDR1 SGHVS and CDR2 FQNEAQ. This CDR3 region has 13 residues. In patients chosen for sequencing, flow cytometry had shown CD8+CD57+ cell expansion.

The sequence derives from a human donor with aplastic anemia. The sample consisted of sorted CD4+, CD8+, or CD8+CD57+ T cells (not recorded which) from PBMCs. The V and J genes are TRBV7-8 and TRBJ2-3, with TRBD2 as a possible D gene (6 bases). The CDR3 region has the DNA TGTGCCAGCAGCTTAGCGGGAGGTCCCGATCAGTATTTT. It specifies CASSLAGGPDQYF.